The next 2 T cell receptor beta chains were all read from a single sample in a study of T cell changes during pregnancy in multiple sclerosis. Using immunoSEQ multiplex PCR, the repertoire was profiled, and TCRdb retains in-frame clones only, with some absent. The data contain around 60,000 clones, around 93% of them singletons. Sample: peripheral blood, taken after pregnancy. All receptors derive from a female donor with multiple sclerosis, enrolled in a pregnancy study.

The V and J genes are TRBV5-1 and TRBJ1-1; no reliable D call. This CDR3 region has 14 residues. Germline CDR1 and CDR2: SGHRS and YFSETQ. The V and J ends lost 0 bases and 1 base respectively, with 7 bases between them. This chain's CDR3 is CASSLGRKNTEAFF. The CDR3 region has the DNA TGCGCCAGCAGCTTGGGGAGAAAGAACACTGAAGCTTTCTTT. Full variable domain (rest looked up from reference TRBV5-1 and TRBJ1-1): KAGVTQTPRYLIKTRGQQVTLSCSPISGHRSVSWYQQTPGQGLQFLFEYFSETQRNKGNFPGRFSGRQFSNSRSEMNVSTLELGDSALYLCASSLGRKNTEAFFGQGTRLTVV.

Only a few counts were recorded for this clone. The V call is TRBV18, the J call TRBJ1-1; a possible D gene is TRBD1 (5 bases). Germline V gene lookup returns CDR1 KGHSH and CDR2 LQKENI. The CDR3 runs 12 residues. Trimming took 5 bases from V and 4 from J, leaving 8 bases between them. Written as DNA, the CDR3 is TGTGCCAGCTCAGGGGGAGGCACTGAAGCTTTCTTT. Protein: CASSGGGTEAFF.